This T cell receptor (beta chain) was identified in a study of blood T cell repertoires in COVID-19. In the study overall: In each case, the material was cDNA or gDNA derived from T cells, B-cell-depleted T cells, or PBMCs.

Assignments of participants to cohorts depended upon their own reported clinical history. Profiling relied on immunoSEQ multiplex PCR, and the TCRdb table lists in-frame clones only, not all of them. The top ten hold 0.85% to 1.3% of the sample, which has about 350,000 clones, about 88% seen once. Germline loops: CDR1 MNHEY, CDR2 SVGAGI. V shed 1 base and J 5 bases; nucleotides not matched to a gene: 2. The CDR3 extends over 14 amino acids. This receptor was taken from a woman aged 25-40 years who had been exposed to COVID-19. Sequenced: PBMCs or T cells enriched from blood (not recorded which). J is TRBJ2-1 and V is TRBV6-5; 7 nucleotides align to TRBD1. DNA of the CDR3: TGTGCCAGCAGTTACTTTGGGACAGACAATGAGCAGTTCTTC. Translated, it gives CASSYFGTDNEQFF.